The rows below give T cell receptor beta chains drawn from one sample of a study of glioma-infiltrating T cells. TCRdb reanalysed the multiplex PCR reads using MiXCR and keeps one entry per CDR3 protein. The top ten clones hold roughly 20% of a sample with 150,000 or so distinct CDR3 sequences, approximately 40% of them seen once. Sequenced material: glioma tissue, nonneoplastic brain tissue, or PBMCs (not recorded which). The receptors were sampled from a human donor with low-grade glioma or glioblastoma, undergoing nonglioma brain surgery, or in good health (not recorded which). Each CDR3 is given with its conserved first and last residue. D genes are given only for firm matches. Not every row has a clone size; where given, it reads once, few, many or a size class.

d_gene | j_gene | abundance | len | v_gene | CDR3aa | CDR3nt
TRBD1 | TRBJ2-7 | few | 14 | TRBV7-8 | CASSPGDSLYEQYF | TGTGCCAGCAGCCCCGGGGACAGTCTCTACGAGCAGTACTTC
. | TRBJ1-5 | . | 14 | TRBV2 | CASRDQYSNQPQHF | TGTGCCAGCAGGGACCAGTATAGCAATCAGCCCCAGCATTTT
. | TRBJ2-2 | . | 15 | TRBV7-9 | CASSFMDTRTGELFF | TGTGCCAGCAGCTTCATGGACACTCGCACCGGGGAGCTGTTTTTT
. | TRBJ1-2 | few | 14 | TRBV6-1 | CASSLITGSYGYTF | TGTGCCAGCAGCCTAATTACAGGATCCTATGGCTACACCTTC
. | TRBJ2-7 | . | 14 | TRBV20-1 | CSARSPNSAPPVVF | TGCAGTGCTAGATCGCCTAACTCGGCTCCCCCGGTTGTGTTC
TRBD1 | TRBJ2-7 | few | 12 | TRBV20-1 | CSASGGGYEQYF | TGCAGTGCCTCAGGGGGTGGCTACGAGCAGTACTTC
. | TRBJ2-7 | . | 13 | TRBV5-1 | CASSLETSHEQYF | TGCGCCAGCAGCTTGGAGACAAGCCACGAGCAGTACTTC
. | TRBJ1-5 | . | 13 | TRBV10-2 | CASSDQGSQPQHF | TGCGCCAGCAGTGACCAGGGGTCTCAGCCCCAGCATTTT
. | TRBJ1-6 | once | 13 | TRBV2 | CASKFDRNSPLHF | TGTGCCAGCAAGTTCGACAGGAATTCACCCCTCCACTTT
. | TRBJ1-2 | few | 12 | TRBV28 | CASSLQRLTYTF | TGTGCCAGCAGTTTACAGCGGTTAACTTACACCTTC
. | TRBJ2-3 | . | 12 | TRBV20-1 | CSARGSGGTQYF | TGCAGTGCTAGAGGGTCTGGGGGTACGCAGTATTTT
. | TRBJ2-7 | many | 12 | TRBV20-1 | CSAGGVLGEQYF | TGCAGTGCTGGAGGGGTTTTAGGCGAGCAGTACTTC
. | TRBJ1-1 | many | 12 | TRBV27 | CASSLSGGQAFF | TGTGCCAGCAGTTTATCGGGGGGGCAAGCTTTCTTT
. | TRBJ1-1 | . | 13 | TRBV7-2 | CASSFTANTEAFF | TGTGCCAGCAGCTTTACGGCGAACACTGAAGCTTTCTTT
TRBD2 | TRBJ2-1 | . | 12 | TRBV7-2 | CASDSGRDEQFF | TGTGCCAGCGATAGCGGGAGGGATGAACAGTTCTTC
TRBD1 | TRBJ1-6 | few | 12 | TRBV20-1 | CSATLQGVAHWF | TGCAGTGCTACCCTACAGGGGGTGGCCCATTGGTTT
. | TRBJ2-5 | few | 15 | TRBV6-1 | CASSNSIGGRETQYF | TGTGCCAGCTCCAATTCAATTGGAGGGCGTGAGACCCAGTACTTC
. | TRBJ1-2 | few | 15 | TRBV27 | CASRSDPDSHYGYTF | TGTGCCAGCAGATCCGACCCCGACAGTCACTATGGCTACACCTTC
TRBD2 | TRBJ2-1 | . | 15 | TRBV19 | CASSIASGSYNEQFF | TGTGCCAGTAGTATAGCTAGCGGCTCCTACAATGAGCAGTTCTTC
. | TRBJ2-6 | . | 14 | TRBV6-6 | CASSSSVGANVLSF | .
TRBD1 | TRBJ1-2 | . | 13 | TRBV2 | CASRGGTDNGYTF | TGTGCCAGCAGGGGGGGGACAGATAATGGCTACACCTTC
. | TRBJ1-6 | few | 14 | TRBV6-1 | CASSQRTNNSPLHF | TGTGCCAGCAGTCAAAGGACAAATAATTCACCCCTCCACTTT
. | TRBJ2-7 | few | 14 | TRBV6-1 | CASRVRTASYEQYF | TGTGCCAGCAGGGTCCGGACAGCCTCCTACGAGCAGTACTTC
. | TRBJ1-2 | many | 14 | TRBV20-1 | CSARDNSGQNGYTF | TGCAGTGCTAGAGATAATTCCGGACAGAATGGCTACACCTTC
. | TRBJ2-2 | few | 13 | TRBV28 | CASSYTYTGELFF | TGTGCCAGCAGTTACACATACACCGGGGAGCTGTTTTTT
. | TRBJ1-2 | many | 13 | TRBV27 | CASSLSARGGYTF | TGTGCCAGCAGTTTATCTGCCCGGGGAGGCTACACCTTC
TRBD1 | TRBJ2-1 | . | 18 | TRBV20-1 | CSARDLKQGGLTYNEQFF | TGCAGTGCTAGAGATCTCAAACAGGGGGGCCTCACCTACAATGAGCAGTTCTTC
TRBD1 | TRBJ2-5 | few | 15 | TRBV24-1 | CATSEATGGQETQYF | TGTGCCACCAGTGAAGCGACAGGGGGCCAAGAGACCCAGTACTTC
TRBD1 | TRBJ2-1 | . | 15 | TRBV10-3 | CAISEGTAVYNEQFF | TGTGCCATCAGTGAAGGGACAGCCGTATACAATGAGCAGTTCTTC
. | TRBJ2-2 | . | 14 | TRBV27 | CARSFEAFTGELFF | TGTGCCCGCAGTTTCGAAGCGTTCACCGGGGAGCTGTTTTTT
. | TRBJ1-3 | . | 13 | TRBV6-2/TRBV6-3 | CASRAGTGNTIYF | TGTGCCAGCAGAGCAGGAACTGGAAACACCATATATTTT
. | TRBJ2-2 | . | 17 | TRBV6-1 | CAISESPGGANTGELFF | TGTGCCATCAGTGAGTCTCCAGGAGGGGCGAACACCGGGGAGCTGTTTTTT
. | TRBJ1-5 | few | 12 | TRBV12-3/TRBV12-4 | CASSGSYQPQHF | TGTGCCAGCAGTGGATCGTATCAGCCCCAGCATTTT
TRBD2 | TRBJ2-3 | . | 15 | TRBV7-3 | CASSQTSVSTDTQYF | TGTGCCAGCAGCCAGACTAGCGTAAGCACAGATACGCAGTATTTT
. | TRBJ1-1 | . | 14 | TRBV15 | CATSRDEVRTEAFF | TGTGCCACCAGCAGAGACGAGGTTCGCACTGAAGCTTTCTTT
TRBD1 | TRBJ1-5 | . | 15 | TRBV6-1 | CASSRGQGDNQPQHF | TGTGCCAGCAGTCGAGGACAGGGGGACAATCAGCCCCAGCATTTT
. | TRBJ2-3 | . | 14 | TRBV7-2 | CASSLRRVTDTQYF | TGTGCCAGCAGCTTAAGGCGGGTCACAGATACGCAGTATTTT
TRBD2 | TRBJ2-1 | . | 17 | TRBV12-3/TRBV12-4 | CASSPGTTLFSYNEQFF | TGTGCCAGCAGTCCCGGGACTACCCTATTCTCCTACAATGAGCAGTTCTTC
TRBD2 | TRBJ2-2 | . | 17 | TRBV27 | CASSPPRASGSTGELFF | TGTGCCAGCAGTCCGCCCAGGGCTAGCGGGAGTACCGGGGAGCTGTTTTTT
. | TRBJ2-1 | . | 12 | TRBV29-1 | CSVRGGPNEQFF | TGCAGCGTTCGAGGAGGCCCCAATGAGCAGTTCTTC
TRBD1 | TRBJ2-2 | . | 15 | TRBV6-1 | CASRSGTGYTGELFF | TGTGCCAGCAGATCCGGGACAGGGTACACCGGGGAGCTGTTTTTT
. | TRBJ2-1 | few | 12 | TRBV12-3/TRBV12-4 | CASSVGVNEQFF | TGTGCCAGCAGTGTGGGGGTCAATGAGCAGTTCTTC
TRBD1 | TRBJ2-7 | few | 15 | TRBV18 | CASSLGQGTSYEQYF | TGTGCCAGCTCACTGGGACAGGGTACATCCTACGAGCAGTACTTC
. | TRBJ1-2 | . | 15 | TRBV6-6 | CASSYSRGSAYGYTF | TGTGCCAGCAGTTACTCGCGGGGGTCAGCCTATGGCTACACCTTC
TRBD2 | TRBJ2-5 | once | 14 | TRBV3-1 | CASSRGLAEETQYF | TGTGCCAGCAGCCGGGGACTAGCGGAGGAGACCCAGTACTTC
. | TRBJ1-2 | . | 13 | TRBV5-1 | CASSSGTPEGYTF | TGCGCCAGCAGCTCTGGGACCCCAGAAGGCTACACCTTC
. | TRBJ1-1 | . | 13 | TRBV20-1 | CSARTDLNTEAFF | TGCAGTGCTAGGACAGACTTGAACACTGAAGCTTTCTTT
TRBD1 | TRBJ1-1 | . | 15 | TRBV5-1 | CASSAGQGGLTEAFF | TGCGCCAGCAGCGCTGGACAGGGGGGTCTAACTGAAGCTTTCTTT
. | TRBJ2-3 | . | 16 | TRBV10-3 | CAISESGMGPADTQYF | TGTGCCATCAGTGAGTCGGGAATGGGGCCAGCAGATACGCAGTATTTT
. | TRBJ1-1 | . | 13 | TRBV7-9 | CASSFTENTEAFF | TGTGCCAGCAGCTTTACAGAGAACACTGAAGCTTTCTTT
TRBD2 | TRBJ2-1 | . | 15 | TRBV7-2 | CASRPSGSSYNEQFF | TGTGCCAGCAGGCCTAGCGGGAGCTCCTACAATGAGCAGTTCTTC
. | TRBJ1-1 | few | 15 | TRBV4-1 | CASSREGRLDTEAFF | TGCGCCAGCAGCCGCGAGGGACGGCTTGACACTGAAGCTTTCTTT
. | TRBJ1-1 | few | 15 | TRBV28 | CASSLSPGMNTEAFF | TGTGCCAGCAGTTTATCCCCGGGGATGAACACTGAAGCTTTCTTT
. | TRBJ1-1 | . | 14 | TRBV28 | CASSYPGGETEAFF | TGTGCCAGCAGTTACCCGGGGGGGGAAACTGAAGCTTTCTTT